One and the same sample provided the 2 T cell receptor beta chains below, sequenced in a study of graft-versus-host responses after intestinal transplantation. Profiling relied on immunoSEQ multiplex PCR, and the TCRdb table lists in-frame clones only, not all of them. The data show some 15,000 clones, almost 80% seen once. From the graft tissue, intraepithelial and lamina propria lymphocytes were released through processing. Sequencing was performed on ileum tissue, taken approximately 480 days after intestinal transplant. These receptors all come from a human patient who received an intestinal transplant, so some T cells may come from the graft donor.

This sequence joins TRBV5-1 and TRBJ1-4; D unclear. Germline CDR1 is SGHRS and CDR2 is YFSETQ. V lost 2 bases to trimming and J lost 5 bases, with 10 bases between them. The CDR3 length is 14 residues. CDR3 residues: CASSFGQRNEKLFF. CDR3 nucleotides: TGCGCCAGCAGCTTTGGCCAGCGAAATGAAAAACTGTTTTTT.

The chain uses TRBV4-1 and TRBJ2-7; D call uncertain. The CDR3 contains 15 residues. Germline values: CDR1 MGHRA, CDR2 YSYEKL. With 4 bases removed from V and 4 bases from J, the gap between germline ends came to 17 bases. CDR3 protein: CASSPQTGPNYEQYF. The CDR3 coding sequence is TGCGCCAGCAGCCCCCAGACGGGCCCAAATTACGAGCAGTACTTC.